The 19 T cell receptor beta chains in this list originate from one sample, sequenced in a study of blood T cells in healthy people across ages. A second PCR of about 6 to 11 cycles used a sample-barcoded 5' primer and a J-beta primer mix. MiXCR, applied by TCRdb to the 5' RACE reads, yields one record per CDR3 protein. This sample has some 1.6 million distinct CDR3 sequences, with roughly 32% found just once. The sample consisted of blood. Every receptor here comes from a woman between 25 and 40 years old in good health.

Concerning this clonotype: One end of the junction fails to match germline, which may point to a read error. The chain joins TRBV12-3 or TRBV12-4 to TRBJ2-7, with unresolved D. The length of the CDR3 is 13 residues. As DNA, the CDR3 is TGTGCCAGCAGTTTCCCAGCCTCCTACGAGCAGGACTTC. Translated: CASSFPASYEQDF.

This clonotype came up a few times. The rearrangement joins TRBV4-2 to TRBJ2-3; 7 bases line up with TRBD2. CDR3 size: 16 residues. The trim removed 4 bases at V and 1 base at J, leaving 8 bases unmatched. CDR1 LGHNA and CDR2 YNFKEQ come from the germline V gene. The CDR3 region has the DNA TGTGCCAGCAGCCGACGGACTAGTTCAGGCACAGATACGCAGTATTTT. Its translation: CASSRRTSSGTDTQYF.

The CDR3 DNA reads TGCAGTGCCGATCTAGCGGGGGGGCGGGAGCAGTACTTC. It translates to CSADLAGGREQYF. J is TRBJ2-7 and V is TRBV20-1; 12 positions agree with TRBD2. This CDR3 contains 13 residues. Germline-derived CDR1 and CDR2 are DFQATT and SNEGSKA (reference sequence). J lost 7 bases, V lost 6 bases, and 7 bases had no gene match.

Only one count was recorded for this clonotype. The chain has TRBV6-2 or TRBV6-3 and TRBJ1-2, with TRBD1 as a possible D gene (5 bases). V was pared by 3 bases and J by 4 bases, with 12 bases between. Germline V gives CDR1 MNHEY, CDR2 SVGEGT. The CDR3 contains 14 residues. CDR3 coding DNA: TGTGCCAGCAGTTATCCCGGGGCGCGCTATGGCTACACCTTC. This gives the protein CASSYPGARYGYTF.

The chain carries TRBV28 and TRBJ1-4, with 7 bases identical to TRBD1. This CDR3 region has 16 residues. Germline V gene lookup returns CDR1 MDHEN and CDR2 SYDVKM. J was trimmed by 2 bases and V by 3 bases; bases with no gene match: 6. The CDR3 bases are TGTGCCAGCAGTTTCTCCGGGACAGTCACTAATGAAAAACTGTTTTTT. As protein: CASSFSGTVTNEKLFF. The whole variable domain, filled in from reference TRBV28 and TRBJ1-4, reads DVKVTQSSRYLVKRTGEKVFLECVQDMDHENMFWYRQDPGLGLRLIYFSYDVKMKEKGDIPEGYSVSREKKERFSLILESASTNQTSMYLCASSFSGTVTNEKLFFGSGTQLSVL.

The chain is built from TRBV7-3 and TRBJ2-2; TRBD1 matches at 7 bases. The CDR3 sequence is 17 residues long. Losses at the gene ends were 5 bases for V and 2 bases for J; bases not matched to a gene: 11. Germline V gene sequence: CDR1 SGHTA, CDR2 FQGTGA. The CDR3: CASSRYGTDTNTGELFF. CDR3 in DNA: TGTGCCAGCAGCCGCTATGGGACAGACACAAACACCGGGGAGCTGTTTTTT.

The chain couples TRBV6-1 to TRBJ1-2, with TRBD1 matching 8 bases. Trimming at V came to 7 bases and at J to 4 bases, leaving 8 bases not matched to a gene. Germline CDR1 is MNHNS and CDR2 is SASEGT. The CDR3 runs to 14 residues. In DNA form, the CDR3 reads TGTGCCAGCAAGGACAGGGCAGAGGCCTATGGCTACACCTTC. This sequence encodes CASKDRAEAYGYTF.

Turning to this clonotype: A junction end diverges from the germline sequence, so it may reflect a read error. CDR3 in amino acids: CASSPRAASYEQYF. In DNA, the CDR3 is TGTGCTAGCAGCCCTAGGGCAGCCTCCTACGAGCAGTACTTC. This chain uses TRBV7-9 with TRBJ2-7; D gene unclear. The CDR3 is made up of 14 amino acids. CDR1 is SEHNR and CDR2 is FQNEAQ in the germline V gene (reference sequence).

This clonotype showed up just a few times. The rearrangement links TRBV9 to TRBJ2-3; 9 bases line up with TRBD1. Germline V lookup: CDR1 SGDLS, CDR2 YYNGEE. The CDR3 totals 20 residues. V shed 4 bases and J 2 bases; nucleotides not matched to a gene: 20. The CDR3 sequence: CASSNTRGQGERGPTDTQYF. Written as DNA, the CDR3 is TGTGCCAGCAGCAACACTAGGGGACAGGGAGAACGGGGGCCCACAGATACGCAGTATTTT.

The chain combines TRBV7-2 with TRBJ2-3; 16 nucleotides match TRBD2. Germline CDR1 SGHTA, CDR2 FQGNSA. The CDR3 spans 18 residues. The V and J ends lost 1 base and 8 bases, in that order; junction bases with no gene match: 9. CDR3 nucleotide sequence: TGTGCCAGCAGCTTAGGCGTGGGACTAGCGGGAGGGCTGGGTACGCAGTATTTT. Translating gives CASSLGVGLAGGLGTQYF.

This clonotype has just a few counts. V gene TRBV20-1 combines with J gene TRBJ2-1, with TRBD2 matching over 9 bases. Germline lookup yields CDR1 DFQATT and CDR2 SNEGSKA (reference sequence). There are 15 residues in the CDR3. After removal of 7 bases from V and 7 bases from J, the junction contained 14 bases not matched to a gene. The CDR3 DNA sequence: TGCAGTGTCGAAGGCGCGGGAGGGCCCATTAATGAGCAGTTCTTC. Translating gives CSVEGAGGPINEQFF.

The CDR3 protein is CASSQAEGDYEQYF. DNA for the CDR3: TGTGCCAGCAGCCAAGCCGAGGGGGACTACGAGCAGTACTTC. The chain links TRBV4-2 to TRBJ2-7; TRBD1 might be the D (6 bases). CDR3 length: 14 amino acids. Germline values: CDR1 LGHNA, CDR2 YNFKEQ. With 1 base removed from V and 3 bases from J, the gap between germline ends came to 10 bases.

This clonotype was found many times. This sequence joins TRBV27 and TRBJ1-2, with D tentatively TRBD1 (5 bases). CDR3 length: 13 amino acids. V lost 8 bases and J lost 1, with 11 bases in between. Germline assignment: CDR1 MNHEY and CDR2 SMNVEV (reference sequence). The CDR3 region is CASRGGYNYGYTF. CDR3 bases: TGTGCCAGCCGCGGGGGATATAACTATGGCTACACCTTC.

This clonotype has only one observation. The chain is built from TRBV12-3 or TRBV12-4 and TRBJ1-1; TRBD1 is a possible D gene (6 bases). Trimming stripped 7 bases from V and 1 base from J, with 16 bases between. The CDR3 sequence is 15 residues long. The CDR3 DNA follows: TGTGCCAGCACCCCATGGGGGGCGCCGAACACTGAAGCTTTCTTT. Translation gives CASTPWGAPNTEAFF.

A few counts support this clonotype. The chain uses TRBV13 and TRBJ2-5; possible D gene TRBD1, 5 bases. The better agreement between TRBJ2-7 and the DNA end casts doubt on the J call. Germline lookup yields CDR1 PRHDT and CDR2 FYEKMQ (reference sequence). The CDR3 has 14 residues. The CDR3 DNA sequence: TGTGCCAGCAGCTTAGAAGGTAGTCAGGGCGAGCAGTACTTC. It encodes CASSLEGSQGEQYF.

This clonotype was recorded only once. The chain is built from TRBV6-5 and TRBJ2-1; D gene ambiguous. From germline, CDR1 is MNHEY and CDR2 SVGAGI. CDR3 length equals 13 residues. With 0 bases removed from V and 8 bases from J, the gap between germline ends came to 8 bases. The DNA for the CDR3 is TGTGCCAGCAGTTACTCGATGAGCGATGAGCAGTTCTTC. It specifies CASSYSMSDEQFF.

The chain combines TRBV4-1 with TRBJ2-3; D is possibly TRBD1 or TRBD2 (7 bases each). The CDR3 is 17 residues long. Germline V gene lookup returns CDR1 MGHRA and CDR2 YSYEKL. The V gene lost 2 bases and the J gene lost 4 bases, with 19 bases spanning the gap. The CDR3 region has the DNA TGCGCCAGCAGCCAAAATCCCCCAGGGGGGGAAGCAGATACGCAGTATTTT. The encoded protein is CASSQNPPGGEADTQYF.

This clonotype was seen a few times. The V gene is TRBV6-6, the J gene TRBJ2-5, with TRBD1 identical over 9 bases. The ends lost 2 bases at V and 5 bases at J; junction bases unmatched: 9. This CDR3 region has 16 residues. Germline lookup yields CDR1 MNHNY and CDR2 SVGAGI (reference sequence). CDR3 protein: CASSYTGQGNVETQYF. DNA of the CDR3: TGTGCCAGCAGTTACACGGGACAGGGTAATGTGGAGACCCAGTACTTC.

The V call is TRBV7-3, the J call TRBJ2-3, with 10 bases lining up with TRBD2. Trimming at V came to 7 bases and at J to 1 base, leaving 8 bases not matched to a gene. This CDR3 comprises 16 residues. Per the germline V gene, CDR1 is SGHTA and CDR2 is FQGTGA. The CDR3 nucleotides read TGTGCCAGCAACATAGCGGGGGGCATCGGCACAGATACGCAGTATTTT. Its protein is CASNIAGGIGTDTQYF.